This T cell receptor beta chain is from a study of beta chain features in type 1 diabetes. Across the study: On cell yields, gender and age, patients and healthy donors were similar.

Expressed TCRB transcripts were sequenced because the entire RNA isolate underwent reverse transcription. The method was immunoSEQ multiplex PCR; TCRdb's version includes in-frame clones alone and lacks a portion of them. The data contain roughly 180,000 clones, roughly 8% of them seen just once; the ten biggest clones take up roughly 0.5%. Germline CDR1 is SGHRS and CDR2 is YFSETQ. V was shortened by 4 bases and J by 5 bases, with 15 bases between the two germline ends. The CDR3 consists of 15 residues. Findings and limits, study-wide: TCRB CDR3s from Type 1 diabetes patients were moderately but significantly shorter in all four CD4+ subsets. Within the patient group, naive, central memory and Treg TCRB repertoires appeared more similar to each other than within healthy donors.

Notes on this clone: Its antigen is unknown.

Source material: central memory CD4+ T cells from blood. The V call is TRBV5-1, the J call TRBJ2-2; D may be TRBD1 (5 bases). The clonotype comes from a man younger than 35 with type 1 diabetes. The CDR3 loop reads CASSQDLGETGELFF. The CDR3 bases are TGCGCCAGCAGCCAAGATTTAGGGGAAACCGGGGAGCTGTTTTTT.